Here is one T cell receptor (beta chain) with its context. TCRdb's copy holds only in-frame clones and misses some; the assay was immunoSEQ multiplex PCR. The data contain some 200,000 clones, around 81% of them seen just once; the ten biggest clones take up around 13%. The junction had 6 bases not matched to a gene; V was cut back by 9 bases and J by 0 bases. Germline V gives CDR1 LNHDA, CDR2 SQIVND (reference sequence). This CDR3 comprises 15 residues. The data belong to a study of blood T cell repertoires in COVID-19. V and J are TRBV19 and TRBJ2-3, with 10 bases identical to TRBD2. The sequenced sample consisted of peripheral blood. This TCR came from a human donor in a cohort sampled during active COVID-19. In DNA, the CDR3 is TGTGCCAGCGCACAGACTAGCGGGAGCACAGATACGCAGTATTTT. Amino acid sequence: CASAQTSGSTDTQYF. Together with reference TRBV19 and TRBJ2-3, the CDR3 gives the full variable domain: DGGITQSPKYLFRKEGQNVTLSCEQNLNHDAMYWYRQDPGQGLRLIYYSQIVNDFQKGDIAEGYSVSREKKESFPLTVTSAQKNPTAFYLCASAQTSGSTDTQYFGPGTRLTVL.